The 2 T cell receptor beta chains listed next were all sequenced from one sample in a study of blood T cell repertoires in COVID-19. TCRdb's table, derived via immunoSEQ multiplex PCR, lists solely in-frame clones and lacks some. Among about 210,000 clones listed, around 80% were seen once. Specimen: peripheral blood. The receptors were sampled from a woman aged 80 or older with COVID-19, enrolled during active disease.

This clone was counted a single time. The chain links TRBV6-4 to TRBJ2-2; 11 bases fit TRBD1. This CDR3 has 18 amino acids. Trimming at V came to 4 bases and at J to 4 bases, leaving 11 bases not matched to a gene. CDR1 MRHNA and CDR2 SNTAGT come from the germline V gene. Here the CDR3 DNA reads TGTGCCAGCAGTGGGGTATTGGGGACAGGGGGTCCCACCGGGGAGCTGTTTTTT. It yields the protein CASSGVLGTGGPTGELFF.

J is TRBJ1-2 and V is TRBV7-2; D gene unclear. V lost 5 bases to trimming and J lost 0 bases, with 16 bases between them. Germline CDR1 is SGHTA and CDR2 is FQGNSA. This CDR3 has 16 residues. CDR3: CASSASRQTSNYGYTF. In DNA, the CDR3 is TGTGCCAGCAGCGCATCGCGGCAGACCTCTAACTATGGCTACACCTTC.